A selection of T cell receptor beta chains follows, all from one sample in a study of Ad26.COV2.S vaccination and SARS-CoV-2 variants. Assay: immunoSEQ multiplex PCR; the TCRdb copy retains only in-frame clones and omits some. The table records more than 300,000 clones, 75% to 90% of them present only once. The sequencing used peripheral blood, collected in a trial of Ad26.COV2.S vaccine versus placebo. The receptors stem from a person between 18 and 65 years old who received the Ad26.COV2.S COVID-19 vaccine or a placebo. CDR3s include the opening cysteine and the closing phenylalanine or tryptophan. The order of the fields is clone size, D gene, J gene, V gene, CDR3 DNA, CDR3 protein. The D gene is left open where the match is weak. Clone size is given for some rows only: seen once, a few or many times, or a class if the clone is expanded.

NA	NA	TRBJ1-1	TRBV5-4	TGTGCCAGCAGCTTGGATGGGGCGCTGAACACTGAAGCTTTCTTT	CASSLDGALNTEAFF
NA	TRBD2	TRBJ2-3	TRBV7-2	TGTGCCAGCAGCCTAAGACTAGCGGGGATCTCAGATACGCAGTATTTT	CASSLRLAGISDTQYF
NA	NA	TRBJ1-1	TRBV6-5	TGTGCCAGCAGGGACGGACAGACGAACACTGAAGCTTTCTTT	CASRDGQTNTEAFF
once	NA	TRBJ2-1	TRBV24-1	TGTGCCACCAGTGAAAGTCTAGCGACTACCAATGAGCAGTTCTTC	CATSESLATTNEQFF
NA	NA	TRBJ2-6	TRBV7-9	TGTGCCAGCAGCTTAAGCTCCCGGCGGGTCCCCTCTGGGGCCAACGTCCTGACTTTC	CASSLSSRRVPSGANVLTF
NA	NA	TRBJ2-1	TRBV3-1/TRBV3-2	TGTGCCAGCAGCAAAAGCGTTGCGGGGATCGATGAGCAGTTCTTC	CASSKSVAGIDEQFF
NA	NA	TRBJ2-2	TRBV28	TGTGCCAGCGCCCCCACTCGGGGCGGGGACACCGGGGAGCTGTTTTTT	CASAPTRGGDTGELFF
NA	NA	TRBJ2-7	TRBV19	TGTGCCAGTTCCCCGCGCGGACTCAGAGAGCAGTACTTC	CASSPRGLREQYF
NA	NA	TRBJ2-3	TRBV7-2	TGTGCCAGCAGCCTCGGTGGGCGCGCGCAGTATTTT	CASSLGGRAQYF
NA	NA	TRBJ2-7	TRBV5-4	TGTGCCAGCAGCTTGATGGACGGATCCTACGAGCAGTACTTC	CASSLMDGSYEQYF
NA	NA	TRBJ2-7	TRBV27	TGTGCCAGCAGTTTACGGGGAACCTACGAGCAGTACTTC	CASSLRGTYEQYF
NA	NA	TRBJ1-5	TRBV4-3	TGCGCCAGCAGCCAAGTGGCAGATTCAGCTCAGCCCCAGCATTTT	CASSQVADSAQPQHF
NA	NA	TRBJ2-1	TRBV28	TGTGCCAGCAGTTTATTTCGCAGGGACTCGTGGACCAACAATGAGCAGTTCTTC	CASSLFRRDSWTNNEQFF
NA	TRBD1	TRBJ1-4	TRBV2	TGTGCCAGCATCAGGGGGCTGTCTAATGAAAAACTGTTTTTT	CASIRGLSNEKLFF
once	TRBD2	TRBJ2-5	TRBV20-1	TGCAGTGCTAGTTCCGAAACTAGCGGGGGGCAAGAGACCCAGTACTTC	CSASSETSGGQETQYF
NA	NA	TRBJ2-1	TRBV24-1	TGTGCCACCGCATCAGAGGAGGGCTCCTACAATGAGCAGTTCTTC	CATASEEGSYNEQFF
NA	NA	TRBJ1-1	TRBV7-9	TGTGCCAGCAGCGGCCTAGGGGGGCCCACTGAAGCTTTCTTT	CASSGLGGPTEAFF
NA	NA	TRBJ1-4	TRBV6-6	TGTGCCAGCAGTGAGCGTGCAACTAATGAAAAACTGTTTTTT	CASSERATNEKLFF
NA	NA	TRBJ1-5	TRBV27	TGTGCCAGCAGTTTAAAGTGGGGGAAGGATCAGCCCCAGCATTTT	CASSLKWGKDQPQHF
NA	TRBD1	TRBJ1-5	TRBV19	TGTGCCAGTACCTCGACAGGGGGCAATCAGCCCCAGCATTTT	CASTSTGGNQPQHF